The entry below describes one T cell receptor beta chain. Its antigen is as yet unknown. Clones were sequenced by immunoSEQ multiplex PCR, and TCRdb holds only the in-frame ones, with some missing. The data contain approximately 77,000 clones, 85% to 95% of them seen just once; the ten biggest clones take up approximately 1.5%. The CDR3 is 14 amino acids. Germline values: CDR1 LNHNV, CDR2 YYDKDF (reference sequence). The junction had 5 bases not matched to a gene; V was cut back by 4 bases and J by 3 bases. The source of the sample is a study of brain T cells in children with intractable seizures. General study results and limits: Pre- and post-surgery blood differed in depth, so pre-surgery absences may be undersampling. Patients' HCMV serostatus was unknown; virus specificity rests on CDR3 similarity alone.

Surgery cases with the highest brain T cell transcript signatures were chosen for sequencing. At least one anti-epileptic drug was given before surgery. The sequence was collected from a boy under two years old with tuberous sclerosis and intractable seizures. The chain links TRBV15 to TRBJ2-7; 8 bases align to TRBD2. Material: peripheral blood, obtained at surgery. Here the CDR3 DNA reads TGTGCCACCAGCATGGAGCGGGGGAACTACGAGCAGTACTTC. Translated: CATSMERGNYEQYF.